Sequencing of this T cell receptor beta chain was carried out in a study of T-cell memory formation after mild COVID-19 (dated by TCRdb to about 2021). Concerning the study at large: Most TCR sequence clusters were specific to one of the two donors. Longitudinal TCRalpha and TCRbeta repertoire sequencing tracked T-cell clones expanding and contracting after mild COVID-19 in two donors. Two young, previously healthy adult volunteers, one female and one male, were included in the cohort.

Sequencing relied on an Illumina NovaSeq 6000. TCRalpha and TCRbeta cDNA libraries were built by 5'RACE with constant-segment primers, adding sample barcodes and unique molecular identifiers. RNA was extracted from every sample with Trizol reagent. Amplification of the libraries took two PCR steps, and the second step added a second sample barcode plus Illumina TruSeq adapters. The libraries were sequenced on an Illumina NovaSeq using 2 x 150 bp paired-end reads. The study's own analysis went as follows. Reads were demultiplexed and collapsed into UMI-guided consensus sequences with migec v1.2.7. Using mixcr v2.1.11, the UMI consensuses were aligned to TRA and TRB V and J templates and assembled into clonotypes. A clonotype was counted as expanded or contracted only when both edgeR and NoisET called the clonotype significant, with the noise models trained on biological replicates. edgeR calls used a false discovery rate-adjusted p below 0.01 and a log2 fold-change threshold of 1. As an exploratory analysis of dynamics, max-normalized trajectories of the 1000 most abundant clonotypes were examined by PCA with hierarchical clustering. Separately sequenced CD4+ and CD8+ repertoires were used to assign a CD4 or CD8 phenotype to each responding clone. TCRdb itself trimmed the public reads at Q25 with fastp, ran MiXCR and retained productive beta chains. CDR3 protein sequences are deduplicated, and each keeps its most common genes and DNA. TCRdb assigned the V and J calls; the authors' analysis was not used. This sample is represented by under 250,000 distinct CDR3 sequences; 7.5% to 10% of them were singletons. Of the sample, roughly 4% is held by the ten largest clones.

Findings and caveats that apply to the study as a whole: The second-wave clones that peaked on day 37 were not confirmed to be SARS-CoV-2 specific. Some responding clones were detected in pre-infection memory, which suggested that pre-existing cross-reactive memory T cells had joined the SARS-CoV-2 response. The study included only two mild cases, and larger cohorts that include severe cases with pre-infection samples were judged to be necessary. Clones contracting from day 15 to 85 had balanced CD4/CD8 phenotypes, while a second wave expanding from day 15 to 37 was biased towards CD4+. Contracting CD4+ clones were found mainly in CM and EM memory subsets, while CD8+ clones were enriched in EMRA.

This clonotype came up a few times. Its antigen is still unknown. Within one base of it there is no much larger clone, and no base qualities were kept. Ficoll-Paque density gradient centrifugation was used to isolate PBMCs. Via the germline V gene, CDR1 is MGHRA and CDR2 YSYEKL. V is pruned by 1 base and J by 6 bases, leaving 12 bases of the junction without a gene match. The cysteine opens and the phenylalanine closes a CDR3 of 17 amino acids. Only the CDR3 part of the read is kept: 51 bases, read in frame from the first base. The TCR comes from a man aged 18 to 30 who had mild COVID-19 (a few samples of this study predate the infection). The sample titles of this study are shuffled in the database, so cell type and time point are left out; the donor was told from shared clones. The chain was built from TRBV4-1 and TRBJ1-5, and 7 junctional nucleotides match TRBD1. The source material was PBMCs or a T cell subset sorted from them (not recorded which). The CDR3 region: CASSQVGKGGRPQPQHF. The sequence in DNA is TGCGCCAGCAGCCAAGTGGGCAAAGGGGGCCGGCCTCAGCCCCAGCATTTT.